This T cell receptor (beta chain) was retrieved from a study of T-cell reconstitution after alpha-beta-depleted transplantation in children. TCRbeta library preparation incorporated unique molecular identifiers. TCRdb re-analysed the PCR reads in MiXCR, keeping a single row per CDR3 protein. The sample contains around 96,000 distinct CDR3 sequences, 9.5% to 15% of which appear only once. This CDR3 contains 16 residues. CDR1 is SGHNT and CDR2 is YYREEE in the germline V gene (reference sequence). V dropped 3 bases and J dropped 5; count of bases not matched to a gene: 7. The V gene is TRBV5-4, the J gene TRBJ2-3, with 12 bases matching TRBD2. This material consisted of PBMCs from the stem cell graft donor, taken from the stem cell graft. The source of this sequence is a human donor who donated a stem cell graft to a child with inherited bone marrow failure. In nucleotides, the CDR3 is TGTGCCAGCAGCTCGTCCCTAGCGGGGGGGCAAGATACGCAGTATTTT. It codes for CASSSSLAGGQDTQYF.